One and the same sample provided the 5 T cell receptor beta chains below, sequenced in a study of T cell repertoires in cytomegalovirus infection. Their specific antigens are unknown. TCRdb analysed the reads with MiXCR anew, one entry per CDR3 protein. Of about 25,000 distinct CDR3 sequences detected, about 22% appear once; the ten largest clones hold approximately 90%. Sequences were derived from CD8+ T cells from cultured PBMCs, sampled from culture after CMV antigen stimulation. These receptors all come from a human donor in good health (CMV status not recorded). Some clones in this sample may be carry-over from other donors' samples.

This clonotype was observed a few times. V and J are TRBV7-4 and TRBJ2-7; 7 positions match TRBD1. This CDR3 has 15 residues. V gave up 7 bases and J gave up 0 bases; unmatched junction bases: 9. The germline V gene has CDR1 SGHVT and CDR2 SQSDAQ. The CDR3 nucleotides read TGTGCCAGCACCTTGACAGGGTCGAGCTCCTACGAGCAGTACTTC. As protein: CASTLTGSSSYEQYF.

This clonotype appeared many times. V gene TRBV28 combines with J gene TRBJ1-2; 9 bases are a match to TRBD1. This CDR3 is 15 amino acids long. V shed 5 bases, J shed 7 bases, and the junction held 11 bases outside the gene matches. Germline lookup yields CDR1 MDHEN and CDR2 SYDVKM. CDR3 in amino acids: CASSTQGAQPSGYTF. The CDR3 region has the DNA TGTGCCAGCAGTACACAGGGGGCGCAACCCTCTGGCTACACCTTC.

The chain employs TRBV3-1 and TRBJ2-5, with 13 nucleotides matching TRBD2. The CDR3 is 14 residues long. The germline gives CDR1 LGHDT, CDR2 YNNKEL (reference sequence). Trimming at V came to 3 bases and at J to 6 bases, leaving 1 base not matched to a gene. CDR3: CASSQGLAGKTQYF. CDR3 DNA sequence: TGTGCCAGCAGCCAGGGACTAGCGGGAAAGACCCAGTACTTC.

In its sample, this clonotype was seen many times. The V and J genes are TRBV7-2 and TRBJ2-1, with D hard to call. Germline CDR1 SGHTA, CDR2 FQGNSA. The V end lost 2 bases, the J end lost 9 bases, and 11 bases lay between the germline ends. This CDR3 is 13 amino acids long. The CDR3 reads CASSLYSVAEQFF. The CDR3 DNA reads TGTGCCAGCAGCTTATATTCGGTTGCTGAGCAGTTCTTC.

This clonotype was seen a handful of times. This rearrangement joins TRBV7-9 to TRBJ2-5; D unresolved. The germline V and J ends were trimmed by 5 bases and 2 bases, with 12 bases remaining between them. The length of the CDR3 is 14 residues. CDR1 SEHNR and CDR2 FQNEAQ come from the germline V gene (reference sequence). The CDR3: CASSPPDGQETQYF. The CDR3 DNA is TGTGCCAGCAGCCCCCCAGACGGACAAGAGACCCAGTACTTC.